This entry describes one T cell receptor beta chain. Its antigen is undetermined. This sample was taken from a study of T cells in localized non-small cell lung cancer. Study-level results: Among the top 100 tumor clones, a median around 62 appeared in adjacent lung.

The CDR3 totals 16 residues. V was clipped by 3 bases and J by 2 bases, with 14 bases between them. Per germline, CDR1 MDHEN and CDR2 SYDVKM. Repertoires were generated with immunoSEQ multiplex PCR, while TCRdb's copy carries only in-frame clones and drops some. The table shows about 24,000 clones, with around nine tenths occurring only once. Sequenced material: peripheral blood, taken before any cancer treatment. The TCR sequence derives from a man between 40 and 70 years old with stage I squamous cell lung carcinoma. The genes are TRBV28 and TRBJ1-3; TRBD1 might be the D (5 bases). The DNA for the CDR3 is TGTGCCAGCAGTTTGATGGGGGGAGCTACTGGAAACACCATATATTTT. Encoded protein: CASSLMGGATGNTIYF.